The 19 T cell receptor beta chains listed next were all sequenced from one sample in a study of CD8 T cells in ankylosing spondylitis (dated 2017 in TCRdb). Library generation was performed with 5' RACE. Sequencing relied on an Illumina HiSeq 2500. TCRdb reprocessing: public reads trimmed at Q25 with fastp, clones called with MiXCR, in-frame beta chains kept. Under each unique CDR3 protein, matching rows form one entry showing the most common genes and DNA. Counted in this sample were tens of thousands of distinct CDR3 sequences; roughly 30% of them appeared once. Of the sample, 50% to 60% is held by the ten largest clones. The material sequenced was blood, either unsorted or a sorted T cell fraction (not recorded which). These receptors came from a male donor with ankylosing spondylitis or in good health (not recorded which).

The chain has TRBV12-3 or TRBV12-4 and TRBJ2-1, with 10 bases identical to TRBD2. The ends lost 8 bases at V and 9 bases at J; junction bases unmatched: 7. The CDR3 has 13 residues. The chain's CDR3 is CASETSGIREQFF. Written as DNA, the CDR3 is TGTGCCAGCGAAACTAGCGGGATCCGTGAGCAGTTCTTC.

This clonotype was found a few times. This chain's CDR3 is CASSEQGAGDEKLFF. CDR3 bases: TGTGCCAGCAGTGAGCAGGGGGCTGGGGATGAAAAACTGTTTTTT. This chain links TRBV2 with TRBJ1-4; 8 bases are shared with TRBD1. J lost 6 bases, V lost 3 bases, and 6 bases had no gene match. This CDR3 comprises 15 residues. CDR1 and CDR2 (germline): SNHLY, FYNNEI. The whole variable domain, remainder taken from reference TRBV2 and TRBJ1-4, is EPEVTQTPSHQVTQMGQEVILRCVPISNHLYFYWYRQILGQKVEFLVSFYNNEISEKSEIFDDQFSVERPDGSNFTLKIRSTKLEDSAMYFCASSEQGAGDEKLFFGSGTQLSVL.

This sequence joins TRBV7-3 and TRBJ2-3; no reliable D call. The V end was cut by 1 base, the J end by 2 bases, with 7 bases between. This CDR3 has 14 residues. CDR1 and CDR2 (germline): SGHTA, FQGTGA. In DNA form, the CDR3 reads TGTGCCAGCAGCTTAAGGCCATTCACAGATACGCAGTATTTT. The encoded protein is CASSLRPFTDTQYF.

As for this clonotype: At one of its ends the junction is not consistent with the germline gene, which may arise from a read error. The J gene is TRBJ2-1, the V gene TRBV7-7, with 10 bases identical to TRBD2. The CDR3 has 16 amino acids. Germline CDR1 and CDR2: SSHAT and FNYEAQ (reference sequence). The CDR3: CASSTSSGSGYNEQFF. The CDR3 bases are TGTGCTAGCAGCACATCTAGCGGGAGTGGATACAATGAGCAGTTCTTC.

The chain recombines TRBV12-3 or TRBV12-4 with TRBJ2-2, with D maybe TRBD2 (5 bases). V was pared by 4 bases and J by 3 bases, with 12 bases between. CDR3 length: 15 residues. This CDR3 reads CASSSRGRYTGELFF. CDR3 DNA sequence: TGTGCCAGCAGTTCGCGAGGGAGATACACCGGGGAGCTGTTTTTT.

This clonotype came up once. This chain links TRBV6-1 with TRBJ1-5; 8 nucleotides line up with TRBD1. Germline V gene data show CDR1 as MNHNS and CDR2 as SASEGT. V dropped 6 bases and J dropped 6; count of bases not matched to a gene: 7. The CDR3 runs to 14 residues. The CDR3 spells CASSFSGGRQPQHF. The CDR3 DNA reads as TGTGCCAGCAGCTTTTCAGGGGGCCGTCAGCCCCAGCATTTT.

There are a few counts of this clonotype. V usage is TRBV5-1 and J usage is TRBJ2-7; D remains unclear. In germline, CDR1 is SGHRS, CDR2 YFSETQ. V was shortened by 0 bases and J by 3 bases, with 10 bases between the two germline ends. The CDR3 runs to 14 residues. CDR3 sequence: CASSLDGNDYEQYF. CDR3 sequence (DNA): TGCGCCAGCAGCTTGGACGGAAACGACTACGAGCAGTACTTC.

The genes are TRBV24-1 and TRBJ2-1; 12 positions agree with TRBD1. Germline V gives CDR1 KGHDR, CDR2 SFDVKD. CDR3 length: 18 residues. V was clipped by 5 bases and J by 9 bases; unmatched bases: 16. This CDR3 reads CATSAVLKRGTGGPEQFF. In DNA form, the CDR3 reads TGTGCCACCAGTGCCGTACTCAAGAGGGGGACAGGGGGCCCTGAGCAGTTCTTC.

In this sample, this clonotype turned up a few times. The chain is built from TRBV12-3 or TRBV12-4 and TRBJ2-1, with TRBD2 identical over 8 bases. The CDR3 loop spans 15 amino acids. J gave up 1 base and V 2 bases, and 1 base lay outside the gene matches. CDR3: CASSLREGSYNEQFF. The CDR3 DNA sequence: TGTGCCAGCAGTTTACGGGAGGGATCCTACAATGAGCAGTTCTTC.

The chain carries TRBV18 and TRBJ1-3; TRBD1 is a possible D gene (5 bases). Germline CDR1 and CDR2: KGHSH and LQKENI. The CDR3 runs to 16 residues. V lost 5 bases to trimming and J lost 0 bases, with 14 bases between them. CDR3 DNA: TGTGCCAGCTCATCAGAAACAGGCACCTCTGGAAACACCATATATTTT. Translation: CASSSETGTSGNTIYF.

This clonotype was counted between two and nine times. The chain joins TRBV11-2 to TRBJ2-7; 9 positions agree with TRBD1. The V gene end was trimmed by 5 bases and the J gene end by 6 bases; junction bases not matched to a gene: 14. The length of the CDR3 is 16 residues. CDR1 and CDR2 from the germline V gene are SGHAT and FQNNGV. The CDR3 region is CASSKSLGTGRGEQYF. CDR3 bases: TGTGCCAGCAGCAAGAGCCTCGGGACAGGGCGCGGCGAGCAGTACTTC.

This chain joins TRBV7-6 and TRBJ1-1, with D perhaps matching TRBD1 (5 bases). This CDR3 spans 17 amino acids. Deletions cut 1 base from V and 0 bases from J, with 15 bases between. Per the germline V gene, CDR1 is SGHVS and CDR2 is FNYEAQ. The CDR3 region is CASSLVMGRRLNTEAFF. For the CDR3, the DNA is TGTGCCAGCAGCTTAGTTATGGGACGGAGGTTGAACACTGAAGCTTTCTTT. Using reference TRBV7-6 and TRBJ1-1 for the parts outside the CDR3, the full variable domain is GAGVSQSPRYKVTKRGQDVALRCDPISGHVSLYWYRQALGQGPEFLTYFNYEAQQDKSGLPNDRFSAERPEGSISTLTIQRTEQRDSAMYRCASSLVMGRRLNTEAFFGQGTRLTVV.

This chain connects TRBV7-6 to TRBJ2-7; weak D call: TRBD2 (5 bases). CDR1 SGHVS and CDR2 FNYEAQ come from the germline V gene. V lost 5 bases to trimming and J lost 0 bases, with 11 bases between them. This CDR3 region has 14 residues. The CDR3 DNA follows: TGTGCCAGCAGCACTATGGGAGCCTCCTACGAGCAGTACTTC. Its translation is CASSTMGASYEQYF. Based on the CDR3 plus reference TRBV7-6 and TRBJ2-7, the full variable domain is GAGVSQSPRYKVTKRGQDVALRCDPISGHVSLYWYRQALGQGPEFLTYFNYEAQQDKSGLPNDRFSAERPEGSISTLTIQRTEQRDSAMYRCASSTMGASYEQYFGPGTRLTVT.

The chain is built from TRBV3-1 and TRBJ2-2; no reliable D call. The CDR3 is 12 amino acids. CDR1 is LGHDT, CDR2 YNNKEL, per germline (reference sequence). The ends were cut back, 6 bases at V and 4 bases at J, with 6 bases in the middle. This CDR3 reads CASRYSTGELFF. The CDR3 DNA reads TGTGCCAGCAGGTATAGCACCGGGGAGCTGTTTTTT.

This clonotype came up a few times. The CDR3, as DNA: TGTGCCACCAGCAGAGCTTCCTGGGAGAACACTGAAGCTTTCTTT. It yields the protein CATSRASWENTEAFF. The chain recombines TRBV15 with TRBJ1-1; D gene unclear. Germline CDR1 and CDR2: LNHNV and YYDKDF (reference sequence). V was trimmed by 1 base and J by 1 base, leaving 10 bases between them. The CDR3 contains 15 residues.

There are a few counts of this clonotype. This chain joins TRBV6-5 and TRBJ2-7; D remains ambiguous. Between the trimmed V and J ends, which lost 2 bases and 2 bases, there was a span of 10 bases. The CDR3 contains 14 residues. Germline CDR1 reads MNHEY; CDR2 reads SVGAGI. In DNA, the CDR3 is TGTGCCAGCAGTTACGAGCCCACAGCCTACGAGCAGTACTTC. Translation gives CASSYEPTAYEQYF.

The chain links TRBV7-2 to TRBJ2-7; D may be TRBD1 (6 bases). Germline V gene data show CDR1 as SGHTA and CDR2 as FQGNSA. Trimming removed 5 bases from V and 6 bases from J, with 26 bases in between. The CDR3 length is 17 residues. The CDR3 spells CASSLGQHSTKMGEQYF. In DNA form, the CDR3 reads TGTGCCAGCAGCCTAGGACAGCATAGTACGAAAATGGGCGAGCAGTACTTC.

This clonotype showed up just a few times. V is TRBV5-1 and J is TRBJ2-3, with 7 positions matching TRBD1. The CDR3 is made up of 13 amino acids. Trimming cost V 4 bases and J 5 bases; bases outside gene matches: 4. Per germline, CDR1 SGHRS and CDR2 YFSETQ. CDR3 protein: CASSEGAKDTQYF. The DNA for the CDR3 is TGCGCCAGCAGCGAGGGGGCGAAAGATACGCAGTATTTT.

The chain is built from TRBV2 and TRBJ1-4, with D uncertain. The V and J ends lost 4 bases and 7 bases respectively, with 19 bases between them. CDR1 and CDR2 (germline): SNHLY, FYNNEI. The CDR3 has 16 amino acids. The DNA of the CDR3 is TGTGCCAGCAGTGTCCAACTCCCCCGTCTGAGTGAAAAACTGTTTTTT. Translated: CASSVQLPRLSEKLFF.